Reported below is one T cell receptor (beta chain). The antigen is undetermined. Method: immunoSEQ multiplex PCR; TCRdb's copy keeps in-frame clones and lacks some. This sample has about 89,000 clones, with 88% found just once. The J segment lost 10 bases and the V segment lost 6 bases, leaving 16 bases of the junction unmatched. Germline CDR1 and CDR2: LGHNT and FRNRAP. The CDR3 covers 17 residues. The sample is drawn from a study of OX40 agonist ivuxolimab in advanced cancers. Turning to the study itself: Patients took ivuxolimab, an agonistic anti-OX40 (CD134) antibody. Whole-study results and caveats: Relative to CD4+ cells, CD8+ T cells on average had more expanded clones. Certain nonresponding patients likewise had low normalized T-cell clonal expansion. The study found among the lowest clonal expansion in partial responders at 0.1-3.0 mg/kg.

This TCR was recovered from an adult with an advanced solid tumor such as melanoma, head and neck, liver or kidney cancer. This chain uses TRBV12-5 with TRBJ2-1, with TRBD2 identical over 12 bases. Material: CD4+ or CD8+ T cells sorted from blood, obtained in a trial of the OX40 agonist ivuxolimab. The CDR3 is CASGSQGRSSGGVEQFF. In nucleotides, the CDR3 is TGTGCTAGTGGCTCCCAGGGGCGCTCTAGCGGGGGGGTGGAGCAGTTCTTC. Filled out from reference TRBV12-5 and TRBJ2-1, the complete variable domain reads DARVTQTPRHKVTEMGQEVTMRCQPILGHNTVFWYRQTMMQGLELLAYFRNRAPLDDSGMPKDRFSAEMPDATLATLKIQPSEPRDSAVYFCASGSQGRSSGGVEQFFGPGTRLTVL.